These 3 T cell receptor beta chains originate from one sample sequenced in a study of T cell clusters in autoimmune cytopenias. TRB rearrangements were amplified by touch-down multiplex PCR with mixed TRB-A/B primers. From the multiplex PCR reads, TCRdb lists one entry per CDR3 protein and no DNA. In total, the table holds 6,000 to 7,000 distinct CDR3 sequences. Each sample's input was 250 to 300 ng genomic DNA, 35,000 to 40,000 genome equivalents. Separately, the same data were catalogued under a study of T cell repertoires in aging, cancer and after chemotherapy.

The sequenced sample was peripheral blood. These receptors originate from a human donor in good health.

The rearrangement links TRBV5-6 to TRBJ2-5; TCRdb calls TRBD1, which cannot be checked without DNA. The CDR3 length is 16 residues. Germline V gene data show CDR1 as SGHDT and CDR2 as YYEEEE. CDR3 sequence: CASSQTIDRAGETQYF.

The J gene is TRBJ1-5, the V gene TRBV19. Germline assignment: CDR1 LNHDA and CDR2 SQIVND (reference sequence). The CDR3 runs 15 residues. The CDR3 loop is CASSKAGVSNQPQHF.

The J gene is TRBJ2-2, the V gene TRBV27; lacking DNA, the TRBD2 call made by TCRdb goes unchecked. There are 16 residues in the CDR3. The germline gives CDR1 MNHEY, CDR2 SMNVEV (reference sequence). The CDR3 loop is CASSSPPSANTGELFF.